This TCR beta chain was documented in a study of T-cell memory formation after mild COVID-19. Study in general: TCR clustering was largely donor specific.

TCRdb independently ran MiXCR on the 5' RACE reads; one entry per CDR3 protein. The data contain some 300,000 distinct CDR3 sequences, roughly 19% of them singletons. This sequence was found in a man between 18 and 29 years old who had mild COVID-19 (a few samples of this study predate the infection). Cell type and time point are not known. Sequencing was performed on PBMCs or a T cell subset sorted from them (not recorded which).

The CDR3 DNA reads TGCGCCAGCAGACTTCGGACAGGACCTGCCTACGAGCAGTACTTC. Protein: CASRLRTGPAYEQYF. The V call is TRBV5-1, the J call TRBJ2-7, with 7 bases identical to TRBD1. The CDR3 totals 15 residues. With 5 bases clipped from V and 2 bases from J, the junction kept 10 bases outside the gene matches. Per germline, CDR1 SGHRS and CDR2 YFSETQ.